The 15 T cell receptor beta chains given below trace back to one sample, sequenced in a study of tumor-infiltrating lymphocytes in primary liver carcinoma. Reverse transcription of roughly 0.45 ug total RNA with a constant-region primer produced TCR beta cDNA. ARM-PCR was slightly modified, and three nested multiplex PCR rounds with it gave rise to the TCR beta libraries. A C-beta reverse primer was combined with TRBV1-TRBV30 forward primers in the first two PCR rounds, and each round had approximately 9 cycles. TCRdb processed the multiplex PCR reads anew with MiXCR; each CDR3 protein has one entry. The table includes approximately 340,000 distinct CDR3 sequences, 65% detected once. RNA was extracted from whole blood without cell sorting, alongside germline DNA. Input material: peripheral blood. The receptors derive from a man aged 40-49 years with primary liver carcinoma and hepatitis B virus infection.

Remarks on this clonotype: This may come from a read error, since a much larger clone is one base off. J is TRBJ1-1 and V is TRBV10-3; 7 bases are shared with TRBD1. The CDR3 length is 14 residues. Germline CDR1 ENHRY, CDR2 SYGVKD. This CDR3 is CTIGRDRVGTEAFF. The CDR3 DNA reads TGTACCATCGGAAGAGACAGGGTAGGCACTGAAGCTTTCTTT.

In regard to this clonotype: The junction departs from germline at one end; a sequencing error may be responsible. J is TRBJ2-7 and V is TRBV29-1; D is perhaps TRBD1 or TRBD2 (6 bases each). Germline V gene sequence: CDR1 SQVTM, CDR2 ANQGSEA. The CDR3 has 15 residues. The CDR3 DNA is TGTAGCTATAAGGGGGGCCCGGAAGAGTTCTGCGAGCAGTATTTC. Its translation: CSYKGGPEEFCEQYF.

The chain carries TRBV29-1 and TRBJ1-1; D not certain. This CDR3 has 12 residues. The germline V gene has CDR1 SQVTM and CDR2 ANQGSEA. The CDR3 loop is CGGIGMNTEAFF. CDR3 in DNA: TGCGGCGGGATAGGGATGAACACTGAAGCTTTCTTT.

The chain has TRBV4-3 and TRBJ1-5; no reliable D call. This CDR3 region has 13 residues. V was shortened by 0 bases and J by 9 bases, with 9 bases between the two germline ends. CDR1 is LGHNA and CDR2 is YSLEER in the germline V gene. The DNA for the CDR3 is TGCGCCAGCAGCCAAGACTTTGCGGGGCCCCAGCATTTT. As protein: CASSQDFAGPQHF.

On this clonotype itself: It may be a read error: a sequence one base away is much more abundant. The chain carries TRBV10-3 and TRBJ2-5; TRBD1 might be the D (6 bases). Germline V gene sequence: CDR1 ENHRY, CDR2 SYGVKD. CDR3 length equals 13 residues. The CDR3 reads CAIKVPGEESQYF. CDR3 in DNA: TGTGCCATCAAAGTTCCAGGGGAAGAGAGCCAGTACTTC.

This clonotype occurred a few times. This chain joins TRBV5-1 and TRBJ2-2; 9 bases fit TRBD1. J was trimmed by 7 bases and V by 4 bases; bases with no gene match: 8. Per the germline V gene, CDR1 is SGHRS and CDR2 is YFSETQ. The length of the CDR3 is 15 residues. CDR3 sequence: CASSLRTGEVGELFF. The CDR3 region has the DNA TGCGCCAGCAGCCTCCGGACAGGGGAGGTCGGGGAGCTGTTTTTT.

In its sample, this clonotype was seen once. The junction shows a germline mismatch at one end, possibly a read error. The rearrangement joins TRBV6-1 to TRBJ1-5; D is uncertain. Germline V gene sequence: CDR1 MNHNS, CDR2 SASEGT. This CDR3 is 16 amino acids long. The CDR3 spells CVSNIRAPRSDQPQHF. CDR3 in DNA: TGTGTCAGCAATATAAGGGCCCCAAGGAGTGATCAGCCCCAGCATTTT.

This clonotype came up once. This may come from a read error, since a much larger clone is one base off. This chain uses TRBV10-3 with TRBJ1-5, with a weak D call TRBD1 (5 bases). The germline V gene has CDR1 ENHRY and CDR2 SYGVKD. Trimming took off 4 bases at V and 5 bases at J, with 15 bases between the two ends. CDR3 size: 15 residues. DNA for the CDR3: TGTGCCATCAGTGGCAACCGAGGGGCCCATCAGCCCCAGCATTTT. Protein sequence: CAISGNRGAHQPQHF.

Points on this clonotype: This could be a read error, since a much larger clone is one nucleotide away. This chain links TRBV6-2 or TRBV6-3 with TRBJ1-1; D is possibly TRBD1 (6 bases). CDR1 is MNHEY, CDR2 SVGEGT, per germline. This CDR3 contains 12 residues. CDR3 bases: TGTGTCAGCAGTCAGATGGGGGGCAAAGCTTTCTTT. This sequence encodes CVSSQMGGKAFF.

Only a few counts were recorded for this clonotype. The germline gene is not matched at one end of the junction; a read error may be the cause. The rearrangement joins TRBV11-2 to TRBJ2-3; no firm D call. In germline, CDR1 is SGHAT, CDR2 FQNNGV. The CDR3 covers 13 residues. In nucleotides, the CDR3 is TGTGCCAGCAGCTTTGGGCCGCTCGATACGCGGTATTTC. This encodes CASSFGPLDTRYF.

This clonotype was counted only a few times. The chain is built from TRBV28 and TRBJ2-1, with D perhaps matching TRBD2 (6 bases). The CDR3 is 13 amino acids. The V gene's germline CDR1 is MDHEN and CDR2 SYDVKM. V dropped 10 bases and J dropped 0 bases, with 10 bases sitting between them. In DNA form, the CDR3 reads TGTGCCATCGGGGGACTCTCCTACAATGAGCAGTTCTTC. Residues: CAIGGLSYNEQFF.

A remark on this clonotype: With a much larger clone just one base away, this may be a read error. The rearrangement uses TRBV4-1 and TRBJ2-7, with TRBD2 matching 9 bases. Germline trimming cut 0 bases from V and 4 bases from J; bases unmatched to any gene: 4. The CDR3 totals 15 residues. In germline, CDR1 is MGHRA, CDR2 YSYEKL. The CDR3 is CASSQEASGDYEQYF. The DNA for the CDR3 is TGCGCCAGCAGCCAAGAGGCTAGCGGGGATTACGAGCAGTACTTC.

In this sample, this clonotype turned up once. The CDR3 does not end in the conserved phenylalanine or tryptophan, so this is likely a read error. This rearrangement joins TRBV11-2 to TRBJ2-1; tentatively, D is TRBD1 (6 bases). Between the trimmed V and J ends, which lost 7 bases and 7 bases, there was a span of 20 bases. CDR1 and CDR2 from the germline V gene are SGHAT and FQNNGV. This CDR3 region has 15 residues. For the CDR3, the DNA is TGTGCCAGCAACTCAACTAGGGGGATTTTAAATGAGCAGTTCCTC. Residues: CASNSTRGILNEQFL.

Points on this clonotype: A much larger clone is a single base away; this may be a read error. The chain has TRBV6-5 and TRBJ2-3, with D unresolved. Germline lookup yields CDR1 MNHEY and CDR2 SVGAGI. This CDR3 comprises 15 residues. Here the CDR3 reads CASSYGSASTDMQYF. In DNA form, the CDR3 reads TGTGCCAGCAGTTACGGTTCCGCTTCCACAGATATGCAGTATTTT.

This clonotype occurred many times. The rearrangement links TRBV6-5 to TRBJ2-7; D is ambiguous. CDR3 size: 12 residues. Trimming stripped 6 bases from V and 0 bases from J, with 6 bases between. Germline CDR1 and CDR2: MNHEY and SVGAGI. CDR3 region: CASRPNSYEQYF. CDR3 coding DNA: TGTGCCAGCAGACCTAACTCCTACGAGCAGTACTTC.